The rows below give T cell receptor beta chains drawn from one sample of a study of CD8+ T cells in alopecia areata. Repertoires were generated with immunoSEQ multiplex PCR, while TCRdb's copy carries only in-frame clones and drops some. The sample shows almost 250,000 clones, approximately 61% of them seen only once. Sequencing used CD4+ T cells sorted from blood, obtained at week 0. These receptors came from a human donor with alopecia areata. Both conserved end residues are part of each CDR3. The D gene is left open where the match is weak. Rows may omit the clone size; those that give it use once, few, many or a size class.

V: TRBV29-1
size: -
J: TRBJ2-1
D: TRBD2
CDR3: CSAHSGGAINEQFF
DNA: TGCAGCGCCCACAGCGGGGGGGCTATCAATGAGCAGTTCTTC

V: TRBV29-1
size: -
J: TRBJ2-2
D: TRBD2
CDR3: CSVGTRVPGELFF
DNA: TGCAGCGTCGGGACTAGAGTCCCCGGGGAGCTGTTTTTT

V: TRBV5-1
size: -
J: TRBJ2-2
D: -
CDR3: CASSGGSNTGELFF
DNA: TGCGCCAGCAGTGGTGGCTCGAACACCGGGGAGCTGTTTTTT

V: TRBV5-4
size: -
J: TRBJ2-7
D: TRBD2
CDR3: CASSFGTSYEQYF
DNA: TGTGCCAGCAGCTTCGGGACTAGCTACGAGCAGTACTTC

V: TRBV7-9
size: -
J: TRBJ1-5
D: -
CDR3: CASSLQEDQPQHF
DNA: TGTGCCAGCAGCTTACAGGAGGATCAGCCCCAGCATTTT

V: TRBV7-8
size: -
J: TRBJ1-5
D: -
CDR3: CASGRGRRQPQHF
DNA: TGTGCCAGCGGTCGTGGGCGAAGGCAGCCCCAGCATTTT

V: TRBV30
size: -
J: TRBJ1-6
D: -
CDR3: CAWSTPTTRNSPLHF
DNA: TGTGCCTGGAGTACCCCGACTACGAGGAATTCACCCCTCCACTTT

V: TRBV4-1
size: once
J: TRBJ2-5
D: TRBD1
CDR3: CASSPGDRAETQYF
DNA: TGCGCCAGCAGCCCCGGGGACAGGGCAGAGACCCAGTACTTC

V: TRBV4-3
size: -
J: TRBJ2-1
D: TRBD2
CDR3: CASSPRGGWNEQFF
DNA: TGCGCCAGCAGCCCAAGGGGAGGGTGGAATGAGCAGTTCTTC

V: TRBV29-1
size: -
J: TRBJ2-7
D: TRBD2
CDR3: CSVQAGGAYEQYF
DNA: TGCAGCGTCCAAGCGGGGGGCGCCTACGAGCAGTACTTC

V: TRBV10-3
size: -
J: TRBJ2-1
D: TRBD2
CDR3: CAISESRAGGNNEQFF
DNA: TGTGCCATCAGTGAGAGTCGAGCGGGGGGAAACAATGAGCAGTTCTTC

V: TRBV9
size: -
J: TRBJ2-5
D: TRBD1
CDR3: CASSGYSTGEETQYF
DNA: TGTGCCAGCAGCGGATACTCGACAGGGGAAGAGACCCAGTACTTC

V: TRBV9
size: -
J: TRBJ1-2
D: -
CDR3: CASTRGEGRDNYGYTF
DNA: TGTGCCAGCACCAGAGGGGAGGGCAGGGACAACTATGGCTACACCTTC

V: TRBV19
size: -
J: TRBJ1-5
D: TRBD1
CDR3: CASSPGTGFFKPQHF
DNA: TGTGCCAGTAGTCCAGGGACAGGGTTTTTTAAGCCCCAGCATTTT

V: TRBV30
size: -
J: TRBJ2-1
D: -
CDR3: CAWSPEANEQFF
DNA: TGTGCCTGGAGTCCCGAGGCAAATGAGCAGTTCTTC

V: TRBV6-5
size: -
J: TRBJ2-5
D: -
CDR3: CASRHQLASQETQYF
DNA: TGTGCCAGCAGACACCAACTAGCTTCTCAAGAGACCCAGTACTTC

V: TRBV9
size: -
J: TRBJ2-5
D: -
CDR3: CASSVEGETQYF
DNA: TGTGCCAGCAGCGTAGAGGGGGAGACCCAGTACTTC

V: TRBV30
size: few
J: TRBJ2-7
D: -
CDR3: CAWSPATSVQYF
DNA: TGTGCCTGGAGTCCTGCAACCTCGGTCCAGTACTTC